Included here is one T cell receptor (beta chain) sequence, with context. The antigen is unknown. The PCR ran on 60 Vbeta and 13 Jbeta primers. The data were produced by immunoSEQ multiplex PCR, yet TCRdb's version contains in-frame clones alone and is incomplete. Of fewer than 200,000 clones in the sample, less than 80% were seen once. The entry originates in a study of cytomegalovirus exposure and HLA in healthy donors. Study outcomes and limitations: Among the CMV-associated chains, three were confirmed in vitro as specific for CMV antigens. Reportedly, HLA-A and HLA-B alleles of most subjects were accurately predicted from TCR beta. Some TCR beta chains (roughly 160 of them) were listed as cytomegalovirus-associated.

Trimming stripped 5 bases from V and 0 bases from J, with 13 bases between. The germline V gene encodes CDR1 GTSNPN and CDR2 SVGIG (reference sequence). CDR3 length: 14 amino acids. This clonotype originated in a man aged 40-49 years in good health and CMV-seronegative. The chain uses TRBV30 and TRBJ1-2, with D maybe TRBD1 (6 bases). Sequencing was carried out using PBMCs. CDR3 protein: CAWDLTGTNYGYTF. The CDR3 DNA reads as TGTGCCTGGGATTTGACAGGTACTAACTATGGCTACACCTTC.